A single sample is the source of the 18 T cell receptor beta chains below, sequenced in a study of Ad26.COV2.S vaccination and SARS-CoV-2 variants. Here immunoSEQ multiplex PCR was the method, and the copy in TCRdb shows in-frame clones only, minus some. There are 75,000 to 100,000 clones in the sample; roughly 85% occur only once, and about 16% lies in the top ten. The sample consisted of peripheral blood, taken after recovery from COVID-19. These receptor sequences come from a human donor who had recovered from COVID-19.

This clone came up once. The CDR3 DNA sequence: TGTGCCAGCAGTTCCACCTTGGGACTAGCGGGATGGGTAGATACGCAGTATTTT. It specifies CASSSTLGLAGWVDTQYF. The genes are TRBV6-2 or TRBV6-3 and TRBJ2-3, with 13 bases identical to TRBD2. Germline-derived CDR1 and CDR2 are MNHEY and SVGEGT. The CDR3 loop spans 18 amino acids. Germline trimming cut 4 bases from V and 5 bases from J; bases unmatched to any gene: 12.

The genes are TRBV7-6 and TRBJ2-7, with TRBD1 as a possible D gene (6 bases). V lost 1 base and J 3 bases, leaving 19 bases between the germline ends. This CDR3 has 17 residues. Per germline, CDR1 SGHVS and CDR2 FNYEAQ. CDR3 in amino acids: CASSLETYQGRFYEQYF. The CDR3 nucleotides read TGTGCCAGCAGCTTAGAGACATACCAGGGGCGGTTCTACGAGCAGTACTTC.

This chain uses TRBV4-3 with TRBJ2-3; 11 bases agree with TRBD1. The V and J ends lost 0 bases and 4 bases, in that order; junction bases with no gene match: 6. CDR1 and CDR2 (germline): LGHNA, YSLEER. This CDR3 region has 17 residues. The CDR3 coding sequence is TGCGCCAGCAGCCAAGATTTGGGACAGGGGGTTGCAGATACGCAGTATTTT. Its protein product is CASSQDLGQGVADTQYF.

The CDR3: CAISGTSGGDEQFF. The CDR3 DNA reads as TGTGCCATCAGTGGCACTAGCGGGGGCGATGAGCAGTTCTTC. The V and J genes are TRBV10-3 and TRBJ2-1; 11 bases match TRBD2. This CDR3 contains 14 residues. The V gene's germline CDR1 is ENHRY and CDR2 SYGVKD. The J segment lost 8 bases and the V segment lost 4 bases, leaving 4 bases of the junction unmatched.

V and J are TRBV5-1 and TRBJ2-3; 7 nucleotides agree with TRBD2. Germline V CDR1 and CDR2: SGHRS, YFSETQ. Germline trimming cut 0 bases from V and 5 bases from J; bases unmatched to any gene: 9. The CDR3 sequence is 16 residues long. CDR3 sequence reads: CASSLVEGGPRDTQYF. For the CDR3, the DNA is TGCGCCAGCAGCTTGGTCGAGGGAGGGCCACGAGATACGCAGTATTTT.

The chain recombines TRBV6-1 with TRBJ2-7; possible D gene TRBD1, 5 bases. Germline CDR1 is MNHNS and CDR2 is SASEGT. CDR3 length equals 14 residues. The V end lost 2 bases, the J end lost 5 bases, and 13 bases lay between the germline ends. The CDR3 DNA follows: TGTGCCAGCAGTGAATTAGGGGTAGGTAACGAGCAGTACTTC. This sequence encodes CASSELGVGNEQYF.

The chain recombines TRBV5-6 with TRBJ1-5, with D unclear. The CDR3 sequence is 17 residues long. The V gene's germline CDR1 is SGHDT and CDR2 YYEEEE. Trimming removed 5 bases at V and 0 bases at J, with 18 bases between. In DNA, the CDR3 is TGTGCCAGCAGTCTGGGCCTTGGGGATGATAGCAATCAGCCCCAGCATTTT. Translated: CASSLGLGDDSNQPQHF.

A few counts support this clone. The J gene is TRBJ2-3, the V gene TRBV12-3 or TRBV12-4; no reliable D call. CDR3 size: 11 residues. Trimming stripped 2 bases from V and 4 bases from J, with 1 base between. In nucleotides, the CDR3 is TGTGCCAGCAGTTTATCAGATACGCAGTATTTT. It codes for CASSLSDTQYF.

The CDR3 loop reads CASSQGEAVPYEQYF. The CDR3 nucleotides read TGTGCCAGCAGCCAAGGAGAGGCAGTTCCCTACGAGCAGTACTTC. The chain recombines TRBV3-1 (or the pseudogene TRBV3-2) with TRBJ2-7, with D unresolved. Germline CDR1 LGHDT, CDR2 YNNKEL (reference sequence). V was shortened by 1 base and J by 2 bases, with 12 bases between the two germline ends. The CDR3 runs 15 residues.

The V gene is TRBV4-3, the J gene TRBJ2-2; 12 bases map to TRBD1. The CDR3 has 16 residues. Losses at the gene ends were 3 bases for V and 5 bases for J; bases not matched to a gene: 4. Germline V gives CDR1 LGHNA, CDR2 YSLEER. CDR3 in amino acids: CASSHRDRGRTGELFF. CDR3 bases: TGCGCCAGCAGCCATCGGGACAGGGGGCGTACCGGGGAGCTGTTTTTT.

The V gene is TRBV29-1, the J gene TRBJ2-1; 7 bases are a match to TRBD1. The germline V gene has CDR1 SQVTM and CDR2 ANQGSEA. The V gene end was trimmed by 0 bases and the J gene end by 8 bases; junction bases not matched to a gene: 13. The length of the CDR3 is 16 residues. The CDR3 sequence is CSVEDRVQGVVDEQFF. For the CDR3, the DNA is TGCAGCGTTGAAGATCGAGTCCAGGGGGTGGTGGATGAGCAGTTCTTC.

The chain carries TRBV9 and TRBJ2-1; D gene uncertain. Germline CDR1 and CDR2: SGDLS and YYNGEE. The CDR3 spans 15 residues. V lost 0 bases and J lost 3, with 10 bases in between. The CDR3 region is CASSVEASDYNEQFF. The CDR3 bases are TGTGCCAGCAGCGTAGAAGCATCGGACTACAATGAGCAGTTCTTC.

J is TRBJ1-2 and V is TRBV18, with TRBD1 identical over 7 bases. Germline loops: CDR1 KGHSH, CDR2 LQKENI. This CDR3 has 15 amino acids. The V and J ends lost 1 base and 5 bases, in that order; junction bases with no gene match: 7. In nucleotides, the CDR3 is TGTGCCAGCTCACCACTATCCGGGACAGAATATGGCTACACCTTC. Protein: CASSPLSGTEYGYTF.

The chain employs TRBV10-3 and TRBJ2-4; tentatively, D is TRBD1 (5 bases). The ends were cut back, 7 bases at V and 0 bases at J, with 16 bases in the middle. CDR3 length: 16 amino acids. Germline V lookup: CDR1 ENHRY, CDR2 SYGVKD. The CDR3 coding sequence is TGTGCCATCAAAACGAAGGGGAAAATAGCCAAAAACATTCAGTACTTC. Translating gives CAIKTKGKIAKNIQYF.

The chain is built from TRBV11-2 and TRBJ1-1; D unclear. Per the germline V gene, CDR1 is SGHAT and CDR2 is FQNNGV. The V and J ends lost 4 bases and 0 bases respectively, with 6 bases between them. The CDR3 has 13 amino acids. This CDR3 is CASSYSVNTEAFF. CDR3 DNA: TGTGCCAGCAGCTACTCCGTGAACACTGAAGCTTTCTTT.

V usage is TRBV2 and J usage is TRBJ2-5; D not resolved. From germline, CDR1 is SNHLY and CDR2 FYNNEI. The CDR3 runs to 15 residues. Trimming left V 2 bases short and J 2 bases short, with 12 bases between. CDR3 in amino acids: CASSEQTLSQETQYF. The DNA for the CDR3 is TGTGCCAGCAGTGAACAGACACTATCTCAAGAGACCCAGTACTTC.

A word on this clone: The junction differs from germline at one of its ends, possibly a read error. The chain carries TRBV5-4 and TRBJ1-2; tentatively, D is TRBD1 (5 bases). CDR1 and CDR2 from the germline V gene are SGHNT and YYREEE (reference sequence). This CDR3 spans 13 amino acids. The DNA of the CDR3 is TGTGCCAGCAACTTGGGGGTCACGGGAGGCTACACCTTC. Its translation: CASNLGVTGGYTF. Based on the CDR3 plus reference TRBV5-4 and TRBJ1-2, the full variable domain is ETGVTQSPTHLIKTRGQQVTLRCSSQSGHNTVSWYQQALGQGPQFIFQYYREEENGRGNFPPRFSGLQFPNYSSELNVNALELDDSALYLCASNLGVTGGYTFGSGTRLTVV.

On this clone: Other DNA sequences within the sample encode an identical CDR3. V usage is TRBV29-1 and J usage is TRBJ2-2; weak D call: TRBD1 (6 bases). The germline V gene has CDR1 SQVTM and CDR2 ANQGSEA. The V end was cut by 4 bases, the J end by 1 base, with 7 bases between. This CDR3 contains 13 residues. This CDR3 reads CSVGRGNTGELFF. CDR3 nucleotides: TGCAGCGTTGGCAGGGGGAACACCGGGGAGCTGTTTTTT.